This TCR beta chain was obtained from a study of shared clonotypes between healthy human individuals. The protocol was immunoSEQ multiplex PCR, while the TCRdb copy is restricted to in-frame clones and leaves out a portion. The sample carries 550,000 to 650,000 clones, approximately 96% recorded once. CD45RO-negative CD8 cells positively selected for CCR7 made up the naive population, which excluded terminally differentiated effector memory CD45RA+ cells. There were only Caucasian adults among the donors, and all lived in Nashville, Tennessee. The CDR3 is 13 residues long. From germline, CDR1 is SGHNT and CDR2 YYREEE (reference sequence). V was clipped by 0 bases and J by 2 bases, with 6 bases between them.

The receptor was isolated from a woman aged 25 to 39 in good health. The V call is TRBV5-4, the J call TRBJ2-7; D is ambiguous. The sequencing sample was made of naive CD8+ T cells sorted from blood. The CDR3 is CASSLGIAYEQYF. CDR3 nucleotides: TGTGCCAGCAGCTTGGGAATAGCCTACGAGCAGTACTTC.